This T cell receptor beta chain was observed in a study of spatial heterogeneity in lung cancer. Time point meaning: sample taken at primary tumor resection. No cells were sorted before sequencing. The whole RNA sequenced was extracted from tumor, nontumor lung or frozen PBMC. Approximately 70 TRACERx patients with early, untreated non-small cell lung cancer donated samples. The CDR3 has 13 amino acids. The germline V gene encodes CDR1 DFQATT and CDR2 SNEGSKA (reference sequence). V was trimmed by 8 bases and J by 7 bases, leaving 18 bases between them. Study results and limitations: Blood contained ubiquitous expanded tumor TCRs more at resection than at follow-up.

Carried by each TCR cDNA molecule was a unique molecular identifier. Each CDR3 protein is one row after TCRdb ran MiXCR on the 5' RACE reads. This sample has around 41,000 distinct CDR3 sequences; 6% to 7.5% occur once, and the top ten carry around two fifths. This clonotype was seen many times. Its specificity is unknown. Sample: PBMCs, taken at surgery. The chain uses TRBV20-1 and TRBJ1-5; D is unclear. This sequence originates from a female donor with early-stage non-small cell lung cancer. The CDR3 bases are TGCAGTTCAGGCGGAAGGCTGACGCAGCCCCAGCATTTT. It translates to CSSGGRLTQPQHF.